This T cell receptor beta chain originates from a study of neurological immune-mediated disorders. General study results and limits: While HTLV-1-associated myelopathy showed the greatest TCR clonal expansion, multiple sclerosis showed the least, falling below healthy controls. Among expanded clones, no CDR3 amino acid sequences were shared across subjects, a pattern suggesting private repertoires in all groups.

Over 160 million TCR-beta sequences from 15-18 subjects were obtained in each sequencing run. Using its own MiXCR run on the 5' RACE reads, TCRdb lists one record per CDR3 protein. The sample lists about 44,000 distinct CDR3 sequences, about 6.3% seen once, with about 0.57% in the top ten. V was shortened by 7 bases and J by 8 bases, with 15 bases between the two germline ends. The CDR3 is 13 residues long. Germline V lookup: CDR1 MDHEN, CDR2 SYDVKM. This clonotype has a count of ten or more. Its antigen is not identified. Sorted libraries used around 910,000 CD4+ or CD8+ T cells. The sequencing sample was made of CD4+ T cells from blood. The clonotype was recovered from a woman aged 40 to 49 in good health. The rearrangement joins TRBV28 to TRBJ2-1; D is possibly TRBD2 (6 bases). Here the CDR3 reads CASNPLGGDEQFF. The CDR3 DNA sequence: TGTGCCAGCAACCCTTTAGGAGGGGATGAGCAGTTCTTC. Filled out from reference TRBV28 and TRBJ2-1, the complete variable domain reads DVKVTQSSRYLVKRTGEKVFLECVQDMDHENMFWYRQDPGLGLRLIYFSYDVKMKEKGDIPEGYSVSREKKERFSLILESASTNQTSMYLCASNPLGGDEQFFGPGTRLTVL.